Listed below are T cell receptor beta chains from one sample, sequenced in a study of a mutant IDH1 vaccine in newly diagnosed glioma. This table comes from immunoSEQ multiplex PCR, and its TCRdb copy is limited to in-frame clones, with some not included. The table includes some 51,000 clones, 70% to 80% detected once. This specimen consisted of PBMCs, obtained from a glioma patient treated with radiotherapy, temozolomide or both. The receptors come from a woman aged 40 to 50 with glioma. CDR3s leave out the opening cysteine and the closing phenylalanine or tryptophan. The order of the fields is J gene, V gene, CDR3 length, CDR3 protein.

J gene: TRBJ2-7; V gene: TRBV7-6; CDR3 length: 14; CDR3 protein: ASSLVPSGGLYEQY
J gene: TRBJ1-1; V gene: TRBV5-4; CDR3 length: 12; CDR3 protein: ASSLGDGNTEAF
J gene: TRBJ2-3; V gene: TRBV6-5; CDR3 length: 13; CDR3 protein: ASKGLGGRGDTQY
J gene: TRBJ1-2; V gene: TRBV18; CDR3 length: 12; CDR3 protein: ASSPEHTYYGYT
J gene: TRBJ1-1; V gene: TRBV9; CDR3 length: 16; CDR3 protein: ASSVADRGPLMNTEAF
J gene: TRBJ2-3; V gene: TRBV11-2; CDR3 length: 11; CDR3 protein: ASRRTSGDTQY
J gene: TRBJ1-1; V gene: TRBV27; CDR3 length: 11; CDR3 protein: ASSLYGRTEAF
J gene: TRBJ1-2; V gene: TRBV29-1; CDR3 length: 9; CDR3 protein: SVEWDYGYT
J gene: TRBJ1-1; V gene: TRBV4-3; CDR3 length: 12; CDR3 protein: ASSHQNLGAEAF
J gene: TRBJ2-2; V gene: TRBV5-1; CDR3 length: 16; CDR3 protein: ASSGRTSGAIGTGELF
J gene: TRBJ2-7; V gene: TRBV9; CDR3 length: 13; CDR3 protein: ASSVETGSTYEQY
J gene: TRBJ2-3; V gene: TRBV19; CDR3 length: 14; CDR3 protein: ASSSTGTGRRDTQY
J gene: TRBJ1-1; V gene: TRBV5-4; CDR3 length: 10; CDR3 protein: ASRQQNTEAF
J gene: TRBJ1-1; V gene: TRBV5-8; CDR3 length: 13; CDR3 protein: ASSGRDLGNTEAF
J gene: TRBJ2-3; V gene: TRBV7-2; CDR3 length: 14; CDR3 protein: ASSPQPGLASDTQY
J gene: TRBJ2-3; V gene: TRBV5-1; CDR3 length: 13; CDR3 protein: ASSLITGMGDTQY
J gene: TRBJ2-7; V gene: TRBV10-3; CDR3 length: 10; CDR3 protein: AIRSSGDEQY
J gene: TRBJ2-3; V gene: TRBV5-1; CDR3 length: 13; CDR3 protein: ASSLPRISTDTQY
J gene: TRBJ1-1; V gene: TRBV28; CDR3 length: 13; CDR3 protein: ASSLGGVVNTEAF
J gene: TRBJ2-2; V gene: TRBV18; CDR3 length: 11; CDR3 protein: ASSQGGTGELF
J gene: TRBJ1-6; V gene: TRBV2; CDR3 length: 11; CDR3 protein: ATAGSYNSPLH
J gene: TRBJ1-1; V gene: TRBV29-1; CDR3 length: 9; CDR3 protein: SVRVNTEAF
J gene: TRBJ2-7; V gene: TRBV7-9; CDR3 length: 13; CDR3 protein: ASRTDRAFHYEQY
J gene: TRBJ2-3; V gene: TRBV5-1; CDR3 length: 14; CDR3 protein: ASSLTGLRSTDTQY
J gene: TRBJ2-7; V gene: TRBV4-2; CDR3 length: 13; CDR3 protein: ASSQGQLSSYEQY
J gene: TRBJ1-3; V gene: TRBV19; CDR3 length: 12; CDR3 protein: ASGTTGGGNTIY
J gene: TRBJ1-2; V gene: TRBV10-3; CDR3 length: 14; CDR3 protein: ATSQGEGHLNYGYT
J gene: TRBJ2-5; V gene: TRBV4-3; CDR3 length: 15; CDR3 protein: ASSHSLTGTSEETQY
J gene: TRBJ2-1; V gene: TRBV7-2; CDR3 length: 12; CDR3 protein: ASSVRLAGGRQF
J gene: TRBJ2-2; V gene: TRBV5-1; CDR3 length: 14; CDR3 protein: ASSLQPGQGTGELF
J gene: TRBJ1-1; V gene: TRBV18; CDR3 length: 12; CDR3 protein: ASSPLQENTEAF
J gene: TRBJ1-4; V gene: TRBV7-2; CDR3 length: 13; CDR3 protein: ASSPGQGINEKLF
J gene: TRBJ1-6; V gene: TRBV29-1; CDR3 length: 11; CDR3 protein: SGTREYNSPLH
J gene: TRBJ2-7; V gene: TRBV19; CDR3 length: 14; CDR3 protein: ASSPRGTGVAYEQY
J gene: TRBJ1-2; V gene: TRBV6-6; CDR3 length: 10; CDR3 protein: ASSSTGVGYT
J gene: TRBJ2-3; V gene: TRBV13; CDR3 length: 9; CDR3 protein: ASSYTDTQY
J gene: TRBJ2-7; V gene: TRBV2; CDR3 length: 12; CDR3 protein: ASSPGTGPYEQY